Following are 14 T cell receptor beta chains from one sample sequenced in a study of somatic mutations in cytotoxic T cells in rheumatoid arthritis. Profiling relied on immunoSEQ multiplex PCR, and the TCRdb table lists in-frame clones only, not all of them. The top ten hold over 9.5% of the sample, which has 15,000 to 20,000 clones, approximately 77% seen once. The sample was CD8+ T cells sorted from blood. The receptors shown here come from an adult with rheumatoid arthritis.

The V call is TRBV9, the J call TRBJ2-7; D ambiguous. The CDR3 loop spans 13 amino acids. Germline V gene sequence: CDR1 SGDLS, CDR2 YYNGEE. Trimming removed 0 bases from V and 2 bases from J, with 6 bases in between. CDR3 coding DNA: TGTGCCAGCAGCGTAGGACCCACCTACGAGCAGTACTTC. Translation: CASSVGPTYEQYF.

The V gene is TRBV4-1, the J gene TRBJ1-5; tentatively, D is TRBD1 (5 bases). The CDR3 extends over 15 amino acids. The V gene lost 0 bases and the J gene lost 4 bases, with 10 bases spanning the gap. Germline V gene lookup returns CDR1 MGHRA and CDR2 YSYEKL. CDR3 sequence reads: CASSQEDTPNQPQHF. The CDR3 nucleotides read TGCGCCAGCAGCCAAGAGGACACCCCAAATCAGCCCCAGCATTTT.

The rearrangement joins TRBV6-4 to TRBJ2-3; tentative D call: TRBD2 (5 bases). The CDR3 contains 15 residues. Germline values: CDR1 MRHNA, CDR2 SNTAGT. Trimming took off 6 bases at V and 4 bases at J, with 17 bases between the two ends. The CDR3 DNA reads as TGTGCCAGCAGGGAATCTGACGGGGTACCAGATACGCAGTATTTT. It codes for CASRESDGVPDTQYF.

The chain has TRBV6-1 and TRBJ2-7, with 12 nucleotides matching TRBD1. The germline V gene has CDR1 MNHNS and CDR2 SASEGT. J lost 5 bases, V lost 4 bases, and 3 bases had no gene match. This CDR3 region has 14 residues. In DNA, the CDR3 is TGTGCCAGCAGTGCCGGGACAGGGGGCGACGAGCAGTACGTC. This gives the protein CASSAGTGGDEQYV.

CDR3 residues: CASSASGGVTEAFF. Here the CDR3 DNA reads TGTGCCAGCAGCGCCTCAGGGGGCGTCACTGAAGCTTTCTTT. The chain employs TRBV6-1 and TRBJ1-1, with 8 bases lining up with TRBD1. The CDR3 consists of 14 residues. J was trimmed by 4 bases and V by 6 bases; bases with no gene match: 7. Germline-derived CDR1 and CDR2 are MNHNS and SASEGT.

A single count supports this clone. The chain is built from TRBV5-4 and TRBJ1-6; D might be TRBD1 (5 bases). Trimming shortened V by 0 bases and J by 7 bases, and 11 bases separated the two germline ends. The CDR3 spans 15 residues. CDR1 and CDR2 (germline): SGHNT, YYREEE (reference sequence). CDR3 in amino acids: CASSLDGGGNSPLHF. The DNA of the CDR3 is TGTGCCAGCAGCTTGGATGGGGGTGGGAATTCACCCCTCCACTTT.

This clone is medium-sized (0.01 to 0.1%) in the sample. This chain links TRBV9 with TRBJ2-2; D gene ambiguous. The length of the CDR3 is 13 residues. Trimming took 0 bases from V and 4 from J, leaving 4 bases between them. The germline gives CDR1 SGDLS, CDR2 YYNGEE. CDR3 nucleotide sequence: TGTGCCAGCAGCGTAGACCGCACCGGGGAGCTGTTTTTT. This sequence encodes CASSVDRTGELFF.

The sample holds a few counts of this clone. The V and J genes are TRBV6-6 and TRBJ1-5, with D hard to call. Germline V gives CDR1 MNHNY, CDR2 SVGAGI (reference sequence). V was pared by 6 bases and J by 5 bases, with 8 bases between. The CDR3 runs 12 residues. DNA for the CDR3: TGTGCCAGCAGCTCAACCTATCAGCCCCAGCATTTT. It yields the protein CASSSTYQPQHF.

The chain combines TRBV5-5 with TRBJ2-7, with D possibly being TRBD1 (6 bases). V gave up 4 bases and J gave up 2 bases, with 13 bases separating them. Germline lookup yields CDR1 SGHKS and CDR2 YYEKEE (reference sequence). CDR3 length: 14 amino acids. The CDR3 nucleotides read TGTGCCAGCAGCGTCGGACAGTACCCCTACGAGCAGTACTTC. Translation: CASSVGQYPYEQYF. The full variable domain, its missing parts supplied by reference TRBV5-5 and TRBJ2-7, is DAGVTQSPTHLIKTRGQQVTLRCSPISGHKSVSWYQQVLGQGPQFIFQYYEKEERGRGNFPDRFSARQFPNYSSELNVNALLLGDSALYLCASSVGQYPYEQYFGPGTRLTVT.

This rearrangement joins TRBV6-1 to TRBJ2-5; weak D call: TRBD1 (5 bases). The CDR3 length is 12 residues. CDR1 is MNHNS, CDR2 SASEGT, per germline. Deletions cut 10 bases from V and 2 bases from J, with 11 bases between. CDR3 in amino acids: CATQGQQETQYF. The CDR3, as DNA: TGTGCCACGCAGGGTCAGCAAGAGACCCAGTACTTC.

This chain links TRBV6-1 with TRBJ1-6, with no clear D. The V end lost 0 bases, the J end lost 17 bases, and 11 bases lay between the germline ends. Germline V gene data show CDR1 as MNHNS and CDR2 as SASEGT. The CDR3 is made up of 12 amino acids. CDR3 sequence: CASSEALQWIHF. CDR3 DNA sequence: TGTGCCAGCAGTGAAGCGCTTCAGTGGATCCACTTT.

This chain links TRBV10-3 with TRBJ2-7, with TRBD1 as a possible D gene (6 bases). This CDR3 has 12 amino acids. Trimming stripped 6 bases from V and 4 bases from J, with 10 bases between. Germline V lookup: CDR1 ENHRY, CDR2 SYGVKD. CDR3 amino acids: CAIRTGDYEQYF. Here the CDR3 DNA reads TGTGCCATCAGGACAGGAGATTACGAGCAGTACTTC.

V is TRBV11-2 and J is TRBJ2-2; D is possibly TRBD1 (6 bases). CDR1 and CDR2 (germline): SGHAT, FQNNGV. This CDR3 spans 15 amino acids. The ends were cut back, 4 bases at V and 6 bases at J, with 15 bases in the middle. The CDR3 coding sequence is TGTGCCAGCAGCTCCACAGGGAGACGATCCGGGGAGCTGTTTTTT. As protein: CASSSTGRRSGELFF.

The rearrangement uses TRBV15 and TRBJ2-1; D unclear. CDR1 is LNHNV and CDR2 is YYDKDF in the germline V gene (reference sequence). With 6 bases removed from V and 7 bases from J, the gap between germline ends came to 7 bases. CDR3 size: 11 residues. The CDR3 sequence is CATRLGNEQFF. The DNA for the CDR3 is TGTGCCACCAGATTAGGTAATGAGCAGTTCTTC.